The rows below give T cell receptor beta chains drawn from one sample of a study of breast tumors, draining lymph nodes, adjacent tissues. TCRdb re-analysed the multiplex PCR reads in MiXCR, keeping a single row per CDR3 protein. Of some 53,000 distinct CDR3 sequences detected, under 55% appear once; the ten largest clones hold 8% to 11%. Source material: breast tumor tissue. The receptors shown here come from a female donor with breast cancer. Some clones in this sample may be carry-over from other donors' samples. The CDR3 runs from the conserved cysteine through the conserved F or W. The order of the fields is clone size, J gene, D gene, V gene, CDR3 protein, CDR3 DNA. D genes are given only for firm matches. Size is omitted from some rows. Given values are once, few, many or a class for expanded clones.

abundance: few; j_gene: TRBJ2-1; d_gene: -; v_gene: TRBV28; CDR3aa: CASSLVGLTGSGNNEQFF; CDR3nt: TGTGCCAGCAGTTTAGTGGGCTTGACCGGGAGTGGTAATAATGAGCAGTTCTTC
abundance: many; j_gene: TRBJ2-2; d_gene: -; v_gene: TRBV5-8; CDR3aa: CASRRTLGAPNTGELFF; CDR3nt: TGTGCCAGCAGAAGAACCCTGGGCGCGCCGAACACCGGGGAGCTGTTTTTT
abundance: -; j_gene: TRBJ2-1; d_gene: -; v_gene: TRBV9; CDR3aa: CASSPFERANNEQFF; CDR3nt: TGTGCCAGCAGCCCGTTTGAGCGCGCGAACAATGAGCAGTTCTTC
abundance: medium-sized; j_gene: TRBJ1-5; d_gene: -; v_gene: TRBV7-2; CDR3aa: CASSHTSGPHQPQHF; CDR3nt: TGTGCCAGCAGCCACACCTCAGGTCCTCATCAGCCCCAGCATTTT
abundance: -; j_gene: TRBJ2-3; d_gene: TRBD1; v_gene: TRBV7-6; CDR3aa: CASSLGAGGAADTQYF; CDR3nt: TGTGCCAGCAGCTTAGGGGCAGGGGGTGCGGCAGATACGCAGTATTTT
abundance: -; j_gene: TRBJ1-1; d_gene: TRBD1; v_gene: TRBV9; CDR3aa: CASSSGGPNTEAFF; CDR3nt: TGTGCCAGCAGCTCAGGGGGGCCGAACACTGAAGCTTTCTTT
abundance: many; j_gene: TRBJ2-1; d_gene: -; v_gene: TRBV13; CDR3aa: CASSSRDTVRDEQFF; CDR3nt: TGTGCCAGCAGCTCCCGGGACACCGTTAGGGATGAGCAGTTCTTC
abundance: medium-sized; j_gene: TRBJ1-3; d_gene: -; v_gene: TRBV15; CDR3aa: CATSSPGTEGNTIYF; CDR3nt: TGTGCCACCAGCAGCCCCGGGACGGAAGGAAACACCATATATTTT
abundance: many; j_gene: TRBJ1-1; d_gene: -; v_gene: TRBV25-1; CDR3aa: CASSSTGRGTEAFF; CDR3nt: TGTGCCAGCAGCTCAACAGGGAGAGGGACTGAAGCTTTCTTT
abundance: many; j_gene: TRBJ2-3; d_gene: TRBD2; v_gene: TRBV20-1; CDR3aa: CSARGGTSGGSTDTQYF; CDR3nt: TGCAGTGCTAGAGGGGGGACTAGCGGGGGGAGCACAGATACGCAGTATTTT
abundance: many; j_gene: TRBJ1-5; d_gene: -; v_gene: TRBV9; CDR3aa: CASSAGAGNQPQHF; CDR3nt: TGTGCCAGCAGCGCAGGGGCGGGCAATCAGCCCCAGCATTTT
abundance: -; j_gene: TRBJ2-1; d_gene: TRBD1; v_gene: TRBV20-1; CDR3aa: CSAKDRDRASNGQFF; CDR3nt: TGCAGTGCTAAAGACCGGGACAGGGCCTCCAATGGGCAGTTCTTC
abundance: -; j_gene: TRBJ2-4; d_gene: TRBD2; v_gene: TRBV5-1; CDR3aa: CASSYRSGGNIQYF; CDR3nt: TGCGCCAGCAGCTATCGGTCGGGGGGGAACATTCAGTACTTC
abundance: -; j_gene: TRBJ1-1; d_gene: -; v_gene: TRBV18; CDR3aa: CASSPGSMNTEAFF; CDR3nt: TGTGCCAGCTCACCAGGCAGCATGAACACTGAAGCTTTCTTT
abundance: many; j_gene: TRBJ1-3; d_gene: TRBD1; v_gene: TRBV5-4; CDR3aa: CASSWTGSGNTIYF; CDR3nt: TGTGCCAGCAGCTGGACAGGGAGTGGAAACACCATATATTTT
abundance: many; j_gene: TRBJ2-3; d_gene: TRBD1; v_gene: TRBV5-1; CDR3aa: CASSLGGGTDTQYF; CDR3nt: TGTGCCAGCAGCTTAGGGGGCGGCACAGATACGCAGTATTTT
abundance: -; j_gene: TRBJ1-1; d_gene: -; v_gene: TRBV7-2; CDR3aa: CASSLVRVAGRAFF; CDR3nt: TGTGCCAGCAGCTTAGTCAGGGTGGCGGGAAGAGCTTTCTTT
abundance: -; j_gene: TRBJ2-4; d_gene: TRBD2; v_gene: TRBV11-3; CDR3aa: CASSLGLAAGIQYF; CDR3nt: TGTGCCAGCAGCTTAGGACTAGCGGCAGGCATTCAGTACTTC
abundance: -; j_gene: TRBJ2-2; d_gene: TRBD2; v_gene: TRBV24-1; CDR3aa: CATSGVTSGGGNGEPFF; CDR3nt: TGTGCCACCAGTGGAGTGACTAGCGGGGGAGGAAACGGGGAGCCGTTTTTT
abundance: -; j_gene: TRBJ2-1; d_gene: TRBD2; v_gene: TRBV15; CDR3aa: CATSRDRAGAVPGEEQFF; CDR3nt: TGTGCCACCAGCAGAGATCGCGCGGGAGCGGTACCCGGGGAGGAGCAGTTCTTC
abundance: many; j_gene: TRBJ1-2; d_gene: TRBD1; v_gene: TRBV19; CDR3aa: CASSIFRGQGGYGYTF; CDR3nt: TGTGCCAGTAGTATCTTCCGCGGACAGGGGGGCTATGGCTACACCTTC
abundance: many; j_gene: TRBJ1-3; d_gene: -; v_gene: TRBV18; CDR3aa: CASSPDSYLRVTSGNTIYF; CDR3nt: TGTGCCAGCTCACCGGACAGTTATCTTAGAGTCACCTCTGGAAACACCATATATTTT
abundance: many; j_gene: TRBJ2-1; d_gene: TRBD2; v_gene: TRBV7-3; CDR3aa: CASSRTSGSWYEQFF; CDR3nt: TGTGCCAGCAGCAGGACTAGCGGGAGTTGGTATGAGCAGTTCTTC
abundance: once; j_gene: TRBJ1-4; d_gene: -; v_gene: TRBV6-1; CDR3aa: CASSEGLAYNEKLFF; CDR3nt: TGTGCCAGCAGTGAAGGACTAGCATACAATGAAAAACTGTTTTTT
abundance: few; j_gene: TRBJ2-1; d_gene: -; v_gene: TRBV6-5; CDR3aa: CASSRRSEGSYNEQFF; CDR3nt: TGTGCCAGCAGTCGCCGGAGCGAGGGCTCCTACAATGAGCAGTTCTTC
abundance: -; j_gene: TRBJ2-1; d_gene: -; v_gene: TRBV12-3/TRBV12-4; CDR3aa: CTSSFGGVNSYNEQFF; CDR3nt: TGTACCAGCAGTTTCGGGGGCGTCAATTCCTACAATGAGCAGTTCTTC
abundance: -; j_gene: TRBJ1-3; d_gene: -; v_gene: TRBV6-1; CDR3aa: CASSPAAVRESKTIYF; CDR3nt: TGTGCCAGCAGTCCAGCCGCGGTCAGGGAAAGTAAGACCATATATTTT
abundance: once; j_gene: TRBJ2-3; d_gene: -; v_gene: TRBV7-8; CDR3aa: CASSFLTSTTDTQYF; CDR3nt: TGTGCCAGCAGCTTCCTAACTAGCACCACAGATACGCAGTATTTT
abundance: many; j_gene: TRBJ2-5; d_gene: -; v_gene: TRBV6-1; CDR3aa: CASRLETQYF; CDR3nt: TGTGCCAGCAGGCTCGAGACCCAGTACTTC
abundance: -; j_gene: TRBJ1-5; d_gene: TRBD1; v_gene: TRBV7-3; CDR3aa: CASSFYSGDRRGGNQPQHF; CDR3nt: TGTGCCAGCAGCTTCTATTCAGGGGACAGGCGGGGAGGCAATCAGCCCCAGCATTTT
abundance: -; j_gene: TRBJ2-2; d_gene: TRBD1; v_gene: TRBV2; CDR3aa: CASSEGQGGGELFF; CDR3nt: TGTGCCAGCAGTGAGGGACAGGGAGGCGGGGAGCTGTTTTTT
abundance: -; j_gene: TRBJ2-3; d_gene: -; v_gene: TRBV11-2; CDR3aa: CASSSSGGTDTQYF; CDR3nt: TGTGCCAGCAGCTCCTCGGGGGGCACAGATACGCAGTATTTT
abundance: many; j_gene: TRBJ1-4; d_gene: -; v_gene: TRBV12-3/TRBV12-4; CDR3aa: CASSLGSGAGEKLFF; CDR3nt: TGTGCCAGCAGTTTAGGGTCAGGGGCTGGTGAAAAACTGTTTTTT
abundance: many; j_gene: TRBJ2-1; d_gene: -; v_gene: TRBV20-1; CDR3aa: CSAPLRTGYNEQFF; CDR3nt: TGCAGTGCTCCCCTTCGGACTGGCTACAATGAGCAGTTCTTC
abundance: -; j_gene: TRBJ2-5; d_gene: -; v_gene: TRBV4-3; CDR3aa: CASSRSGEGGTQYF; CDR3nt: TGCGCCAGCAGCCGGTCCGGGGAAGGGGGGACCCAGTACTTC
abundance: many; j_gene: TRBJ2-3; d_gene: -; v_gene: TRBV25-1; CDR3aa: CASSEGLGLSTDTQYF; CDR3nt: TGTGCCAGCAGTGAAGGGTTGGGACTGTCCACAGATACGCAGTATTTT
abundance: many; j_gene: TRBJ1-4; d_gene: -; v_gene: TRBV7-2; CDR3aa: CASSLYRADNEKLFF; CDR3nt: TGTGCCAGCAGCTTATACAGGGCGGATAATGAAAAACTGTTTTTT
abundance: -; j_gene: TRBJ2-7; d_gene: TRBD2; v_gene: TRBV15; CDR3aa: CATSRAPLGTSLEQYF; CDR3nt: TGTGCCACCAGCAGGGCCCCCCTCGGGACTAGCCTTGAGCAGTACTTC
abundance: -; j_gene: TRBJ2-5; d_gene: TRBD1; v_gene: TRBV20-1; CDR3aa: CSARAGQGQETQYF; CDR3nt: TGCAGTGCCAGGGCAGGACAGGGGCAAGAGACCCAGTACTTC